This is a list of T cell receptor beta chains from one sample in a study of vaccination and CD4 T cells after COVID-19. These receptors have no known antigen. A single record per CDR3 protein comes from TCRdb applying MiXCR to the PCR reads. The profile shows about 10,000 distinct CDR3 sequences, roughly 25% of them singletons. The sequences come from CD4+ T cells from blood, cultured in vitro, collected before SARS-CoV-2 vaccination. Receptor source: a human donor who received a COVID-19 vaccine. Each CDR3 is given with its conserved first and last residue. A D gene is named only where the DNA matches it firmly. Only part of the rows carry a size: once, few, many, or a class if the clone is expanded.

j_call d_call v_call clone_size cdr3_aa cdr3_nt
TRBJ1-1 - TRBV11-3 - CASIPWGYPEHSEAFF TGTGCCAGCATTCCTTGGGGTTACCCTGAGCACTCTGAAGCTTTCTTT
TRBJ1-5 - TRBV30 medium-sized CAWTPNSNQPQHF TGTGCCTGGACCCCTAATAGCAATCAGCCCCAGCATTTT
TRBJ2-3 - TRBV20-1 - CSARDVRDFLTDTQYF TGCAGTGCTAGAGACGTCCGGGACTTCCTCACAGATACGCAGTATTTT
TRBJ2-1 - TRBV10-3 few CAISSESYLEQFF TGTGCCATCAGTTCGGAATCGTACCTTGAGCAGTTCTTC
TRBJ1-1 - TRBV7-9 - CASTLRLDTEAFF TGTGCCAGCACCCTCCGCCTAGACACTGAAGCTTTCTTT
TRBJ1-1 - TRBV2 few CASSSDRNTEAFF TGTGCCAGCAGTTCGGACAGGAACACTGAAGCTTTCTTT
TRBJ2-7 - TRBV30 once CAWSVHGISYEQYF TGTGCCTGGAGTGTACATGGTATCTCCTACGAGCAGTACTTC
TRBJ1-2 - TRBV21-1 few CASSKETGGDGYTF TGTGCCAGCAGCAAAGAAACAGGGGGAGATGGCTACACCTTC
TRBJ1-1 - TRBV29-1 - CSVAETPYRNTEAFF TGCAGCGTTGCAGAGACGCCTTATCGGAACACTGAAGCTTTCTTT
TRBJ1-1 - TRBV7-9 few CASSLLSVDTEAFF TGTGCCAGCAGCTTACTCAGTGTGGACACTGAAGCTTTCTTT
TRBJ2-5 - TRBV5-1 - CASSANPGRNVETQYF TGCGCCAGCAGCGCAAACCCGGGTAGGAATGTAGAGACCCAGTACTTC
TRBJ1-1 - TRBV4-2 - CASTITGYMNTEAFF TGTGCCAGCACCATCACAGGGTACATGAACACTGAAGCTTTCTTT
TRBJ1-2 - TRBV15 - CATSRTVGEGLGGYTF TGTGCCACCAGCAGAACTGTTGGTGAGGGTTTAGGTGGCTACACCTTC
TRBJ1-1 - TRBV6-2/TRBV6-3 - CASSRLAEAFF TGTGCCAGCAGCCGGTTGGCTGAAGCTTTCTTT
TRBJ2-1 - TRBV28 - CASPRGQGSDEQFF TGTGCCAGCCCACGGGGTCAGGGAAGCGATGAGCAGTTCTTC
TRBJ2-2 TRBD2 TRBV12-5 - CASGEPGLTNTGELFF TGTGCTAGTGGTGAACCGGGACTAACAAACACCGGGGAGCTGTTTTTT
TRBJ1-3 - TRBV18 - CASSPGRAGNTIYF TGTGCCAGCTCACCAGGGCGGGCTGGAAACACCATATATTTT
TRBJ1-1 - TRBV29-1 - CSVEGGQGRMNTEAFF TGCAGCGTTGAAGGGGGTCAGGGGCGGATGAACACTGAAGCTTTCTTT
TRBJ2-5 - TRBV5-4 few CASSPTSGINLETQYF TGTGCCAGCAGCCCAACCTCGGGGATCAACTTAGAGACCCAGTACTTC
TRBJ2-7 TRBD1 TRBV12-3/TRBV12-4 - CASTPGQGSYEQYF TGTGCCAGCACCCCGGGACAGGGGTCCTACGAGCAGTACTTC